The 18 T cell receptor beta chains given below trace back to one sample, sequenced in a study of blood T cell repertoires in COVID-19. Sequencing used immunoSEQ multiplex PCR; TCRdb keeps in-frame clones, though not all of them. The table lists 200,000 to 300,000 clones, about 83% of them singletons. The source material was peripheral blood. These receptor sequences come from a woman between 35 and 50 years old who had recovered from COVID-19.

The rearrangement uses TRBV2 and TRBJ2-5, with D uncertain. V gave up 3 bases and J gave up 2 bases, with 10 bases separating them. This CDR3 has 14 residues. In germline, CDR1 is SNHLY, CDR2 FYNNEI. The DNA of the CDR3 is TGTGCCAGCAGTGACTCCGACAATCAAGAGACCCAGTACTTC. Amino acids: CASSDSDNQETQYF.

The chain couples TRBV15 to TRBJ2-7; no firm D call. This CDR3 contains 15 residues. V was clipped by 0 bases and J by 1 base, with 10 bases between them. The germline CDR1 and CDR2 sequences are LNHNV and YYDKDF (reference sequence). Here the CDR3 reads CATSRDYSQSYEQYF. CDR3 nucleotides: TGTGCCACCAGCAGAGATTATAGCCAGTCCTACGAGCAGTACTTC.

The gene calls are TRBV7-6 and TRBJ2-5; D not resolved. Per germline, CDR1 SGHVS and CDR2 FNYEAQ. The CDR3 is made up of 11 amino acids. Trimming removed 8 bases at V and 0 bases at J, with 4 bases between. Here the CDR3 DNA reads TGTGCCAGCTCGGACCAAGAGACCCAGTACTTC. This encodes CASSDQETQYF.

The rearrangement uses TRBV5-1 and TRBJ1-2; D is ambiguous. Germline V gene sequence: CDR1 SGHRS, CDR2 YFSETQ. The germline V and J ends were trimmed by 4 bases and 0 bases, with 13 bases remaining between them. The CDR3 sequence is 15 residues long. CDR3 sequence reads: CASSKSTDSNYGYTF. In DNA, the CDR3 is TGCGCCAGCAGCAAATCGACGGACTCTAACTATGGCTACACCTTC.

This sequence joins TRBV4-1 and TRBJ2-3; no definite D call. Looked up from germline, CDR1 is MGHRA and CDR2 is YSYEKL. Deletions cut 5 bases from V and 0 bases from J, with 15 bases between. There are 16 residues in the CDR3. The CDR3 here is CASSDRVRPSTDTQYF. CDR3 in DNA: TGCGCCAGCAGCGATCGGGTCCGTCCAAGCACAGATACGCAGTATTTT.

CDR3 protein: CASTGTHRAEAFF. CDR3 DNA sequence: TGTGCCAGCACCGGTACCCACAGGGCTGAAGCTTTCTTT. This sequence joins TRBV28 and TRBJ1-1, with TRBD1 as a possible D gene (6 bases). Germline values: CDR1 MDHEN, CDR2 SYDVKM. The CDR3 sequence is 13 residues long. V was trimmed by 7 bases and J by 6 bases, leaving 15 bases between them.

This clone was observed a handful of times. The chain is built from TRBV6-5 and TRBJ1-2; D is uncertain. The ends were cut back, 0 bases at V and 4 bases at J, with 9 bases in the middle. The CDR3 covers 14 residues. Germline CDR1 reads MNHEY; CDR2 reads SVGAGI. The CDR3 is CASSYSNGFYGYTF. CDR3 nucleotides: TGTGCCAGCAGTTACTCGAATGGCTTCTATGGCTACACCTTC.

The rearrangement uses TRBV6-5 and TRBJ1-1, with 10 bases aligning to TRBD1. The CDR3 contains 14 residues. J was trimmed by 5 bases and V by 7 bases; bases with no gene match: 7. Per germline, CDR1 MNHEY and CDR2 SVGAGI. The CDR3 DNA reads TGTGCCAGCACTCCGGGACAGGGGTTGACTGAAGCTTTCTTT. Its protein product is CASTPGQGLTEAFF.

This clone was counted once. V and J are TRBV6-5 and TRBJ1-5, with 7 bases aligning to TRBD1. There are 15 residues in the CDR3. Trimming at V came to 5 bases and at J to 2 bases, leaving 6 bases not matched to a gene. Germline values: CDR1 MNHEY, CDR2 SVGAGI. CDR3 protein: CASSTTGVGNQPQHF. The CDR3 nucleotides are TGTGCCAGCAGTACCACAGGGGTCGGCAATCAGCCCCAGCATTTT.

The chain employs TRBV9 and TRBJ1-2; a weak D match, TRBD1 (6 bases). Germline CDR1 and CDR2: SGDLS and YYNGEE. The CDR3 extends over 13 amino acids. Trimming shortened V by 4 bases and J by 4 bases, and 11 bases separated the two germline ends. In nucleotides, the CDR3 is TGTGCCAGCAGCTCTCAGGGGACCTATGGCTACACCTTC. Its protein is CASSSQGTYGYTF.

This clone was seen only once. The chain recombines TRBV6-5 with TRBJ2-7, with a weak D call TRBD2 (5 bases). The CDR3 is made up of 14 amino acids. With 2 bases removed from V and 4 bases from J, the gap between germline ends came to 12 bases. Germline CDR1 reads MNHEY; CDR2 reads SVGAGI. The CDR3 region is CASSYGVVAYEQYF. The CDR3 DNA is TGTGCCAGCAGTTACGGGGTGGTAGCGTACGAGCAGTACTTC.

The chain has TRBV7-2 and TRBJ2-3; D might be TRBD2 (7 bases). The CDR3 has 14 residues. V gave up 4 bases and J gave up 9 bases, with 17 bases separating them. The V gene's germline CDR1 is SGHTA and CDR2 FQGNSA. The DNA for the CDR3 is TGTGCCAGCAGCTCCCAAGGGGGGGCCAAGACGCAGTATTTT. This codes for CASSSQGGAKTQYF.

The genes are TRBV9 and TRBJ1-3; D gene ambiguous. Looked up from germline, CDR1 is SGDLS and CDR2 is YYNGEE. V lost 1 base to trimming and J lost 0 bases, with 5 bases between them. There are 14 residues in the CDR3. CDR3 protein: CASSVTNSGNTIYF. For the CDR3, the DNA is TGTGCCAGCAGCGTAACAAACTCTGGAAACACCATATATTTT.

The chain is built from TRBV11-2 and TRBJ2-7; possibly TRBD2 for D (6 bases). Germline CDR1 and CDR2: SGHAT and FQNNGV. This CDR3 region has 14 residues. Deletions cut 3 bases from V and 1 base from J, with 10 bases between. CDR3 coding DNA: TGTGCCAGCAGCTTTCCAGGGAGGTCCTACGAGCAGTACTTC. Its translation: CASSFPGRSYEQYF.

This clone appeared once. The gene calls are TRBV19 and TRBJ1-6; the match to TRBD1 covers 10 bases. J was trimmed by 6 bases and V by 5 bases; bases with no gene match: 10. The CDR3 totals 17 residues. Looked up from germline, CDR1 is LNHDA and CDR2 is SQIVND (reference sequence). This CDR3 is CASSPRDRGGGNSPLHF. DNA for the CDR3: TGTGCCAGTAGTCCTCGGGACAGGGGAGGTGGTAATTCACCCCTCCACTTT.

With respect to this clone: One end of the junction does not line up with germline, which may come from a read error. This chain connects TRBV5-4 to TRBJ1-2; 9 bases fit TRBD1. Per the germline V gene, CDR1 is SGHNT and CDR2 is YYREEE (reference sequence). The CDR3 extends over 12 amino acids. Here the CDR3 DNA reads TGTGCCAGCAGCTCAGACAGGGGGATTTTCCTCTTC. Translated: CASSSDRGIFLF.

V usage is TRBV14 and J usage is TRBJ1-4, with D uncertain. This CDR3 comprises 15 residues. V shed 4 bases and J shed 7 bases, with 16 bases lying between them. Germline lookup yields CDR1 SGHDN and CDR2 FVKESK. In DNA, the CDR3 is TGTGCCAGCAGCCCCAGTGGGAGCTTGGGTGAAAAACTGTTTTTT. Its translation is CASSPSGSLGEKLFF. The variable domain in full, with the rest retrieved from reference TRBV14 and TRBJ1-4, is EAGVTQFPSHSVIEKGQTVTLRCDPISGHDNLYWYRRVMGKEIKFLLHFVKESKQDESGMPNNRFLAERTGGTYSTLKVQPAELEDSGVYFCASSPSGSLGEKLFFGSGTQLSVL.

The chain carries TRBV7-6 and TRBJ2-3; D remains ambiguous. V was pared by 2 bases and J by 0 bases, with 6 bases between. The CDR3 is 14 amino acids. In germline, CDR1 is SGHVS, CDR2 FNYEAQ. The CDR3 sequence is CASSLQSSTDTQYF. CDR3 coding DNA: TGTGCCAGCAGCTTACAGTCGAGCACAGATACGCAGTATTTT.